The entry below gives a single T cell receptor (beta chain) sequence along with its context. The antigen is not known. Unique molecular identifiers tagged the TCRbeta library. TCRdb fed the PCR reads into MiXCR, producing one record per CDR3 protein. The sample contains more than 400,000 distinct CDR3 sequences, about an eighth of which appear only once. The entry originates in a study of T-cell reconstitution after alpha-beta-depleted transplantation in children. Notes on the study in general: Surviving recipient T cells and thymic progenitors produced the high day-60 TCRbeta diversity seen in some patients.

CDR3 length equals 18 residues. The V gene lost 4 bases and the J gene lost 5 bases, with 25 bases spanning the gap. CDR1 SGHAT and CDR2 FQDESV come from the germline V gene (reference sequence). The V gene is TRBV11-1, the J gene TRBJ2-3; weak D call: TRBD2 (6 bases). The sample in question was PBMCs, mostly from graft donor cells, obtained 180 days after TCRalphabeta/CD19-depleted stem cell transplant. The sequence derives from a female patient aged 2-9 years who had a stem cell transplant for aplastic anemia, so the T cells may come from the graft donor. CDR3 residues: CASSSSVGSGAGIDTQYF. CDR3 bases: TGTGCCAGCAGCTCATCCGTGGGGTCGGGAGCAGGAATAGATACGCAGTATTTT. The full variable domain, rest sourced from reference TRBV11-1 and TRBJ2-3, is EAEVAQSPRYKITEKSQAVAFWCDPISGHATLYWYRQILGQGPELLVQFQDESVVDDSQLPKDRFSAERLKGVDSTLKIQPAELGDSAMYLCASSSSVGSGAGIDTQYFGPGTRLTVL.